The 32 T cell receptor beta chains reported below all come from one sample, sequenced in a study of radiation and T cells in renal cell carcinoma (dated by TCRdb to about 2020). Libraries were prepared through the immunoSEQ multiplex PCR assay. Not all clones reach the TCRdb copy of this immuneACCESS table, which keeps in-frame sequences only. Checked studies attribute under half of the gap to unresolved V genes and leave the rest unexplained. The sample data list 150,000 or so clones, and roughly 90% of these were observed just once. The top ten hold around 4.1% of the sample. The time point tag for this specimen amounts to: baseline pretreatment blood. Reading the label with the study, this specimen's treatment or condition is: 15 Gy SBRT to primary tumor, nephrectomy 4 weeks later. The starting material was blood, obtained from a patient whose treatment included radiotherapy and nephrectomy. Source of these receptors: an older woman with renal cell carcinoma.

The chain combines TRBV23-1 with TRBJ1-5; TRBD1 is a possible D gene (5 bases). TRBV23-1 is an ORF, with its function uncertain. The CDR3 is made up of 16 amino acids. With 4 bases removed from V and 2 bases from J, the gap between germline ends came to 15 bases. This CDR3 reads CASSRKSGQGNQPQHF. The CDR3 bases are TGCGCCAGCAGTCGAAAATCCGGACAAGGCAATCAGCCCCAGCATTTT.

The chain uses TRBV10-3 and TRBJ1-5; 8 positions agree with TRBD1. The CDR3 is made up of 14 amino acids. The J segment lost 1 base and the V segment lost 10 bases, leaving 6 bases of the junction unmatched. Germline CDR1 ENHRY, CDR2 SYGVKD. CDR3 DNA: TGTGCCAGCTCGACAGGGGACAGCAATCAGCCCCAGCATTTT. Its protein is CASSTGDSNQPQHF.

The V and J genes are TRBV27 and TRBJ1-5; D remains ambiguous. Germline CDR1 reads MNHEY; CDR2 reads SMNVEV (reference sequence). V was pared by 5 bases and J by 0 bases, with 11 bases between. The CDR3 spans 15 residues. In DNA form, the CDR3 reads TGTGCCAGCAGTCGAACAGCATATAGCAATCAGCCCCAGCATTTT. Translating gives CASSRTAYSNQPQHF.

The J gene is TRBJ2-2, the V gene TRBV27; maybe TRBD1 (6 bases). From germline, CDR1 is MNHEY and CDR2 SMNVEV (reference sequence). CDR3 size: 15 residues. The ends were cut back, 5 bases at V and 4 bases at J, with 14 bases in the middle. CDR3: CASSPLVGATGELFF. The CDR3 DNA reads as TGTGCCAGCAGTCCGCTTGTGGGGGCCACCGGGGAGCTGTTTTTT.

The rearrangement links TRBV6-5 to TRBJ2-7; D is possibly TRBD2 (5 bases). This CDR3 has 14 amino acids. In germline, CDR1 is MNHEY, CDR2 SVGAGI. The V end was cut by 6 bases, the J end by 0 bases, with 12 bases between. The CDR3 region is CASRSGRSSYEQYF. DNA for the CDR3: TGTGCCAGCAGATCGGGGAGAAGCTCCTACGAGCAGTACTTC.

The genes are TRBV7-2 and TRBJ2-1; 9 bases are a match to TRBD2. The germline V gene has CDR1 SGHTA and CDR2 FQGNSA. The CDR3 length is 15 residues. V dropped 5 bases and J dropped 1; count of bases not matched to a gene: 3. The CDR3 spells CASSKSGGSYNEQFF. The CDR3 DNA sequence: TGTGCCAGCAGCAAAAGCGGGGGGTCCTACAATGAGCAGTTCTTC.

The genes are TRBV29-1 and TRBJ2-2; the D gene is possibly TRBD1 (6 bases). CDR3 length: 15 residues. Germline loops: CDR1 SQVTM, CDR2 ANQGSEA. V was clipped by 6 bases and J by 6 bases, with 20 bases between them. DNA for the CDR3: TGCAGCGTGGTACAGGGTGCAGGTGTGCCCGGGGAGCTGTTTTTT. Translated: CSVVQGAGVPGELFF.

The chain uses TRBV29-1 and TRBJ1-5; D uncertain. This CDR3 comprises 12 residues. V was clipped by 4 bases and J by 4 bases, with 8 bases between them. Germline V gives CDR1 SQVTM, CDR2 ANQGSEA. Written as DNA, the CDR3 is TGCAGCGTTGCTTCTGGGAATCAGCCCCAGCATTTT. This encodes CSVASGNQPQHF.

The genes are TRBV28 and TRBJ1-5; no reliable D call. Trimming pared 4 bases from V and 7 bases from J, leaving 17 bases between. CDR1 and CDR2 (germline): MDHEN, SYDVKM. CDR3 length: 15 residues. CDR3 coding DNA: TGTGCCAGCAGTTCCCCTCCTTGGGGAAACCAGCCCCAGCATTTT. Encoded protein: CASSSPPWGNQPQHF.

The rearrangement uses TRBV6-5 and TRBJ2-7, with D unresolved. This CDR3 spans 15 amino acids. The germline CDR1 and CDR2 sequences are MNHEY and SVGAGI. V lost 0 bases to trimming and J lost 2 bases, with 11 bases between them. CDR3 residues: CASSYSVVRTYEQYF. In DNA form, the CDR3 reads TGTGCCAGCAGTTACTCGGTGGTCCGGACCTACGAGCAGTACTTC.

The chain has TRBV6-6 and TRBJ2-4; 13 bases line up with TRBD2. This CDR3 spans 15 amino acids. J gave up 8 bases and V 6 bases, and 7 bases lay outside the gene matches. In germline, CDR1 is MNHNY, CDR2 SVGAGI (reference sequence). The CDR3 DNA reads TGTGCCAGCAGACAACTAGCGGGGGGGCGAGACATTCAGTACTTC. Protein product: CASRQLAGGRDIQYF.

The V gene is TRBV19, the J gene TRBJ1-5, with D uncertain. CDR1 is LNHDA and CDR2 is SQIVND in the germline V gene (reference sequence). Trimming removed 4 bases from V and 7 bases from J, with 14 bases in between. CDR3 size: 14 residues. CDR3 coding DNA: TGTGCCAGTAGTACCGATTTGGTGGGCCAGCCCCAGCATTTT. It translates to CASSTDLVGQPQHF. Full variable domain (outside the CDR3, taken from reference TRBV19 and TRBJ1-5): DGGITQSPKYLFRKEGQNVTLSCEQNLNHDAMYWYRQDPGQGLRLIYYSQIVNDFQKGDIAEGYSVSREKKESFPLTVTSAQKNPTAFYLCASSTDLVGQPQHFGDGTRLSIL.

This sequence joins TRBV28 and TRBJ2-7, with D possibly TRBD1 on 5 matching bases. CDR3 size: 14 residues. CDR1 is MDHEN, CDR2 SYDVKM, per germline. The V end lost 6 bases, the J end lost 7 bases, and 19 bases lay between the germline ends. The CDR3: CASRDGAGYKEQYF. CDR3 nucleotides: TGTGCCAGCAGGGATGGGGCCGGGTATAAGGAGCAGTACTTC.

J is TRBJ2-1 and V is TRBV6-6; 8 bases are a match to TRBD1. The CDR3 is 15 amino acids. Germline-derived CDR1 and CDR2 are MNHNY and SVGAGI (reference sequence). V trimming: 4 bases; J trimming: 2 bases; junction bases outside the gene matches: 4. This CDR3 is CASSFAGGPYNEQFF. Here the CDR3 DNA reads TGTGCCAGCAGTTTCGCAGGGGGCCCCTACAATGAGCAGTTCTTC.

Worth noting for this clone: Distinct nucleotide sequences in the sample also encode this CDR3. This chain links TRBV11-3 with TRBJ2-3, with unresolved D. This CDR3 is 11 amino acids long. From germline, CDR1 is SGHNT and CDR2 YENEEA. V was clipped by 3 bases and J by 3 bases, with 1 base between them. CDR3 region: CASSLTDTQYF. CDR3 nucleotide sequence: TGTGCCAGCAGCTTGACAGATACGCAGTATTTT. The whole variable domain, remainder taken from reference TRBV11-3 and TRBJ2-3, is EAGVVQSPRYKIIEKKQPVAFWCNPISGHNTLYWYLQNLGQGPELLIRYENEEAVDDSQLPKDRFSAERLKGVDSTLKIQPAELGDSAVYLCASSLTDTQYFGPGTRLTVL.

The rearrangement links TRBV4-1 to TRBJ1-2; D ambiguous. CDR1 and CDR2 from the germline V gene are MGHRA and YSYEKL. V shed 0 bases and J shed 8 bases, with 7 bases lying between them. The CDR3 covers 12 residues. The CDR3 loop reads CASSQDVGGYTF. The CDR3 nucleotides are TGCGCCAGCAGCCAAGATGTTGGCGGCTACACCTTC.

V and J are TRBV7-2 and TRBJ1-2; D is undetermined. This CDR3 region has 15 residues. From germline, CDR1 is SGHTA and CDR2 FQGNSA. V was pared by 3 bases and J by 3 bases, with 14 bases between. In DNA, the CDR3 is TGTGCCAGCAGCTTTAGTGGGTCAGAATACTATGGCTACACCTTC. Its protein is CASSFSGSEYYGYTF.

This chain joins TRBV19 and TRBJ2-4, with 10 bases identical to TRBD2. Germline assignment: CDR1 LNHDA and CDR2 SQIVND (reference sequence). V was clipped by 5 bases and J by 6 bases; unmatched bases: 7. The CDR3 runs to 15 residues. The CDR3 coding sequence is TGTGCCAGTAGTCCGAGCGGGGGGGCCGGAAACATTCAGTACTTC. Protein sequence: CASSPSGGAGNIQYF. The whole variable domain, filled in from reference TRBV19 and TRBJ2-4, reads DGGITQSPKYLFRKEGQNVTLSCEQNLNHDAMYWYRQDPGQGLRLIYYSQIVNDFQKGDIAEGYSVSREKKESFPLTVTSAQKNPTAFYLCASSPSGGAGNIQYFGAGTRLSVL.

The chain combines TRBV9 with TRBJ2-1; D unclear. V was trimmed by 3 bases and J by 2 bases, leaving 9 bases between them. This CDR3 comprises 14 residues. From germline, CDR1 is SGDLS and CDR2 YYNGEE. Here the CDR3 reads CASSAAGPYNEQFF. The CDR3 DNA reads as TGTGCCAGCAGCGCGGCCGGCCCCTACAATGAGCAGTTCTTC.

The CDR3 protein is CASSLEALEGVGYTF. CDR3 in DNA: TGTGCCAGCAGCTTGGAGGCCCTCGAGGGAGTAGGCTACACCTTC. The rearrangement links TRBV5-8 to TRBJ1-2; D is unresolved. V was cut by 0 bases and J by 8 bases, with 17 bases left in between. The CDR3 is made up of 15 amino acids. The germline V gene encodes CDR1 SGHTS and CDR2 YDEGEE.

This CDR3 reads CASSRDLKRETQYF. The CDR3 DNA reads TGTGCCAGCTCACGGGACTTAAAGAGGGAGACCCAGTACTTC. This chain joins TRBV18 and TRBJ2-5; tentative D call: TRBD2 (6 bases). The CDR3 has 14 residues. Per the germline V gene, CDR1 is KGHSH and CDR2 is LQKENI. V lost 4 bases to trimming and J lost 5 bases, with 14 bases between them.

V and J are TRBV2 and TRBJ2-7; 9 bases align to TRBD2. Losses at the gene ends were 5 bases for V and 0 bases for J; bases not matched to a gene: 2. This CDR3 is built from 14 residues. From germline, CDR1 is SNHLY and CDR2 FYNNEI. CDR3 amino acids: CASSIAGDSYEQYF. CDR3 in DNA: TGTGCCAGCAGTATAGCGGGGGACTCCTACGAGCAGTACTTC.

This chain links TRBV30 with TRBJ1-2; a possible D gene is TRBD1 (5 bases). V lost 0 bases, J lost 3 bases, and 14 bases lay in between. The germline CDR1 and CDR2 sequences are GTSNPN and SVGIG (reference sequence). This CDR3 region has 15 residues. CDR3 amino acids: CAWSVWGKGYYGYTF. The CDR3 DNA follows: TGTGCCTGGAGTGTATGGGGGAAGGGGTACTATGGCTACACCTTC.

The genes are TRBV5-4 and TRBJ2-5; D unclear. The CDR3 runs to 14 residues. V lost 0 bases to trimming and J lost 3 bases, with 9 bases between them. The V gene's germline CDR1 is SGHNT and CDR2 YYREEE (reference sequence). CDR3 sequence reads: CASSLGLVKETQYF. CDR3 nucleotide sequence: TGTGCCAGCAGCTTGGGACTTGTGAAAGAGACCCAGTACTTC.

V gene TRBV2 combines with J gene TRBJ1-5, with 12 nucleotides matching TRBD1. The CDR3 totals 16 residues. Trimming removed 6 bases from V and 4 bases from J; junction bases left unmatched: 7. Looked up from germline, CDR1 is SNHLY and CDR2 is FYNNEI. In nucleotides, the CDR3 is TGTGCCAGCAGCCGGGACAGGGGGCTAGAAAATCAGCCCCAGCATTTT. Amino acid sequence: CASSRDRGLENQPQHF.

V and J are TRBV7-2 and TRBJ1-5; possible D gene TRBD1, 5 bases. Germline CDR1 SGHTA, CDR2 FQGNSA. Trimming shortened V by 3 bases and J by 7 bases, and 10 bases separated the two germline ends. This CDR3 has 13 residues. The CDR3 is CASSFPGRQPQHF. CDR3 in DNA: TGTGCCAGCAGCTTCCCAGGGAGGCAGCCCCAGCATTTT.

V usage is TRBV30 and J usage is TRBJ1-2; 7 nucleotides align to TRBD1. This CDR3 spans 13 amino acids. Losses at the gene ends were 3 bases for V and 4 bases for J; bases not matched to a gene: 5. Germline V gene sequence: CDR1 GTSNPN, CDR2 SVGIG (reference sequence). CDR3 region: CAWRPQGVYGYTF. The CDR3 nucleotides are TGTGCCTGGAGACCCCAGGGGGTCTATGGCTACACCTTC.

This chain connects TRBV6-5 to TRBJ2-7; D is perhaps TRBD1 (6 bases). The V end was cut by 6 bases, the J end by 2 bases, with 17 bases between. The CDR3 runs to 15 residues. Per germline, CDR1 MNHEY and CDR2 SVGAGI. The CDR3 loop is CASRGVQGMTYEQYF. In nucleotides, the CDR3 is TGTGCCAGCAGAGGGGTACAGGGAATGACCTACGAGCAGTACTTC.

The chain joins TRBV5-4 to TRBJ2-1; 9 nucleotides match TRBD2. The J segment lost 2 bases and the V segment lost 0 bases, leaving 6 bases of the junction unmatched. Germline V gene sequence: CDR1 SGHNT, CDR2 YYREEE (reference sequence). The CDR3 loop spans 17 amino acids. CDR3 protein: CASSLAQLAGTYNEQFF. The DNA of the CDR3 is TGTGCCAGCAGCTTGGCCCAGCTAGCGGGGACCTACAATGAGCAGTTCTTC.

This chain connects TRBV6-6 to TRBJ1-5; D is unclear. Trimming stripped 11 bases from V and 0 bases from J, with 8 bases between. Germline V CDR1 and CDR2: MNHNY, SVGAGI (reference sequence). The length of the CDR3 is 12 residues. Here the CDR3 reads CAGSGSNQPQHF. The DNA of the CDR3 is TGTGCCGGTTCGGGTAGCAATCAGCCCCAGCATTTT.

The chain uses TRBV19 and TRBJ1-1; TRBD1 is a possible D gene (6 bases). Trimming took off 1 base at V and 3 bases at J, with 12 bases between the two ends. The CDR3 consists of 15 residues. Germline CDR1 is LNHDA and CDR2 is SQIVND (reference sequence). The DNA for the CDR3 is TGTGCCAGTAGTATAGTTAGGACAGCGGACACTGAAGCTTTCTTT. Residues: CASSIVRTADTEAFF. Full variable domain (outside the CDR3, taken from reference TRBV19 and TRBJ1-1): DGGITQSPKYLFRKEGQNVTLSCEQNLNHDAMYWYRQDPGQGLRLIYYSQIVNDFQKGDIAEGYSVSREKKESFPLTVTSAQKNPTAFYLCASSIVRTADTEAFFGQGTRLTVV.

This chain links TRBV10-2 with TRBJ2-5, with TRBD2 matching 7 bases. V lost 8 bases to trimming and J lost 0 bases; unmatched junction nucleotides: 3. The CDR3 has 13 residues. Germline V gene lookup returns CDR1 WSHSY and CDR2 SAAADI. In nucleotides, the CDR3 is TGCGCCAGCTCGCGGGGGTACCAAGAGACCCAGTACTTC. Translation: CASSRGYQETQYF.